The entry below gives a single TCR beta chain sequence along with its context. This specimen comes from a study of technical replicates of blood from a few donors. Trimming left V 5 bases short and J 1 base short, with 9 bases between. The CDR3 runs to 14 residues. The germline CDR1 and CDR2 sequences are MNHEY and SMNVEV (reference sequence). Clones were read by immunoSEQ multiplex PCR, and TCRdb kept only the in-frame ones, dropping some. The sample carries around 77,000 clones, around 90% recorded once. The sequence was obtained from a human donor in good health. This chain connects TRBV27 to TRBJ1-5, with D perhaps matching TRBD1 (5 bases). Sequencing was done on a sample of T cells isolated from PBMCs. The CDR3 here is CASSPHRSNQPQHF. CDR3 DNA: TGTGCCAGCAGTCCCCACAGGAGCAATCAGCCCCAGCATTTT.